In its sample, the clone carrying this TCR beta chain was seen a few times. Its antigen is not identified. Sorted populations all exceeded 95% purity. V lost 5 bases, J lost 6 bases, and 14 bases lay in between. Germline V gene lookup returns CDR1 SGHTA and CDR2 FQGNSA. This CDR3 spans 13 amino acids. Every isolated RNA sample was fully reverse transcribed, so sequencing captured expressed TCRB transcripts. Clones were sequenced by immunoSEQ multiplex PCR, and TCRdb holds only the in-frame ones, with some missing. This table has just over 600,000 clones, 15% appearing once. The source of the sample is a study of beta chain features in type 1 diabetes. Notes on the study in general: More deletions and fewer insertions at VDJ junctions were found in patients with type 1 diabetes. Researchers reported that naive, central memory and Treg TCRB repertoires appeared more similar in patients than in healthy donors.

This TCR was recovered from a man between 18 and 35 years old in good health. The chain uses TRBV7-2 and TRBJ2-7, with D possibly matching TRBD1 (6 bases). The sequencing sample was made of naive CD4+ T cells from blood. The CDR3 reads CASSLTGRSEQYF. The CDR3 bases are TGTGCCAGCAGCCTAACAGGGCGCTCCGAGCAGTACTTC. Full variable domain (outside the CDR3, taken from reference TRBV7-2 and TRBJ2-7): GAGVSQSPSNKVTEKGKDVELRCDPISGHTALYWYRQSLGQGLEFLIYFQGNSAPDKSGLPSDRFSAERTGGSVSTLTIQRTQQEDSAVYLCASSLTGRSEQYFGPGTRLTVT.